Listed here are 3 T cell receptor beta chains from one sample, sequenced in a study of sequential checkpoint blockade in melanoma. Clones were read by immunoSEQ multiplex PCR, and TCRdb kept only the in-frame ones, dropping some. The table lists under 40,000 clones, nearly 90% of them singletons, with 12% in the top ten. Treatment denoted: randomized to nivolumab then ipilimumab (arm A) or the reverse (arm B). Sequences were derived from CD8+ T cells sorted from blood (inferred from file names), sampled from a patient given nivolumab and ipilimumab in sequence. The source is a human donor with melanoma.

The chain couples TRBV7-3 to TRBJ2-2, with D possibly TRBD2 on 6 matching bases. The CDR3 consists of 15 residues. V was clipped by 0 bases and J by 1 base, with 6 bases between them. Germline CDR1 and CDR2: SGHTA and FQGTGA. The CDR3 loop is CASSLTSGNTGELFF. The CDR3 region has the DNA TGTGCCAGCAGCTTAACTAGCGGGAACACCGGGGAGCTGTTTTTT.

The V call is TRBV2, the J call TRBJ2-3, with D possibly matching TRBD2 (6 bases). This CDR3 spans 16 amino acids. V shed 3 bases and J shed 2 bases, with 15 bases lying between them. From germline, CDR1 is SNHLY and CDR2 FYNNEI. CDR3 region: CASSDVWEASTDTQYF. DNA for the CDR3: TGTGCCAGCAGTGACGTATGGGAGGCCTCCACAGATACGCAGTATTTT.

The V and J genes are TRBV7-3 and TRBJ2-1; D might be TRBD1 (6 bases). This CDR3 spans 13 amino acids. CDR1 and CDR2 (germline): SGHTA, FQGTGA. V was shortened by 1 base and J by 7 bases, with 8 bases between the two germline ends. Here the CDR3 DNA reads TGTGCCAGCAGCTTAATTCAGGGGAATGAGCAGTTCTTC. Its translation is CASSLIQGNEQFF.